The rows below give T cell receptor beta chains drawn from one sample of a study of neoadjuvant nivolumab and ipilimumab in lung cancer. Clones were sequenced by immunoSEQ multiplex PCR, and TCRdb holds only the in-frame ones, with some missing. Seen here are 40,000 to 55,000 clones, 85% to 90% observed once, and the top ten hold more than 3%. Specimen: blood, collected before neoadjuvant nivolumab, alone or with ipilimumab. Source of these receptors: an adult with non-small cell lung cancer. Some clones in this sample may be carry-over from other donors' samples. CDR3s include the opening cysteine and the closing phenylalanine or tryptophan. D genes are given only for firm matches. Not every row has a clone size; where given, it reads once, few, many or a size class.

>TRBV7-6|TRBJ2-7|-|-
TGTGCCAGCAGCTTAGTATTGGGGGAGCAGTACTTC
CASSLVLGEQYF
>TRBV25-1|TRBJ1-1|-|-
TGTGCCAGCAGTGAATGGGGGGAGGGAACTGAAGCTTTCTTT
CASSEWGEGTEAFF
>TRBV19|TRBJ2-1|TRBD2|-
TGTGCCAGTAGTATAACTAGCGGGACATACAATGAGCAGTTCTTC
CASSITSGTYNEQFF
>TRBV6-4|TRBJ1-5|-|-
TGTGCCAGCAGTTCGAACCAGGGGTCGGCCCAGCATTTT
CASSSNQGSAQHF
>TRBV15|TRBJ1-1|-|few
TGTGCCACCAGCACAACAGGGCCTGGACACACTGAAGCTTTCTTT
CATSTTGPGHTEAFF
>TRBV18|TRBJ1-2|-|once
TGTGCCAGCTCACTTCGCGGGGGAACATATTATGGCTACACCTTC
CASSLRGGTYYGYTF
>TRBV14|TRBJ2-2|TRBD1|-
TGTGCCAGCAGCCAAGCGGACAGGTACACCGGGGAGCTGTTTTTT
CASSQADRYTGELFF
>TRBV4-3|TRBJ1-4|-|-
TGCGCCAGCAGCCAAGGGCTTTGGGAAAAACTGTTTTTT
CASSQGLWEKLFF
>TRBV5-1|TRBJ2-2|TRBD2|-
TGCGCCAGCAGCTTGGGGGCTAGCGGGTACACCGGGGAGCTGTTTTTT
CASSLGASGYTGELFF
>TRBV30|TRBJ2-7|-|-
TGTGCCTGGAGTAATCTCCGTGCCTACGAGCAGTACTTC
CAWSNLRAYEQYF
>TRBV7-9|TRBJ1-3|-|-
TGTGCCAGCAGCTTAGCGGAGTCCCGAGGAAACACCATATATTTT
CASSLAESRGNTIYF
>TRBV5-4|TRBJ2-1|-|-
TGTGCCAGCAGTCCCGGGACTCAGGAGCAGTTCTTC
CASSPGTQEQFF
>TRBV19|TRBJ1-1|-|-
TGTGCCAGCGCGCGGGGGTGGCGGGAAGCTTTCTTT
CASARGWREAFF
>TRBV7-6|TRBJ2-7|-|-
TGTGCCAGCAGCTTACAAGCGTCCTCCTACGAGCAGTACTTC
CASSLQASSYEQYF
>TRBV9|TRBJ2-7|-|-
TGTGCCAGCAGCGTAGATGGGGGGCTGAGGACCTACGAGCAGTACTTC
CASSVDGGLRTYEQYF
>TRBV10-3|TRBJ2-7|-|-
TGTGCCATCAGGGATAGCGCCTACGAGCAGTACTTC
CAIRDSAYEQYF
>TRBV10-2|TRBJ2-6|-|-
TGCGCCAGCAGTGACGGGAGGGCCAACGTCCTGACTTTC
CASSDGRANVLTF
>TRBV30|TRBJ2-3|-|-
TGTGCCTGGAGTGTACAAGTACGGGGCACAGATACGCAGTATTTT
CAWSVQVRGTDTQYF
>TRBV5-1|TRBJ2-6|TRBD1|-
TGCGCCAGCAGGCGTGGACAGGGTTCCTCTGGGGCCAACGTCCTGACTTTC
CASRRGQGSSGANVLTF
>TRBV11-2|TRBJ2-2|TRBD2|-
TGTGCCAGCAGCCCCGGACTAGCGGGCACCGGGGAGCTGTTTTTT
CASSPGLAGTGELFF
>TRBV5-1|TRBJ2-7|-|-
TGCGCCAGCAGCCCAGGGACGCCGGAAACCGCGTACGAGCAGTACTTC
CASSPGTPETAYEQYF
>TRBV14|TRBJ2-1|TRBD2|-
TGTGCCAGCAGCCACCCCGGACTAGCGGGAATTGAGCAGTTCTTC
CASSHPGLAGIEQFF
>TRBV18|TRBJ1-4|-|-
TGTGCCAGCTCACCAGGGCGGCAGGGGGAAAAACTGTTTTTT
CASSPGRQGEKLFF
>TRBV30|TRBJ2-1|-|-
TGTGCCTGGAGGGCGGATGAAGGTGAGCAGTTCTTC
CAWRADEGEQFF
>TRBV11-3|TRBJ2-1|TRBD1|once
TGTGCCAGCAGCCAGAGAGGCGGGACAGGGACTGAGCAGTTCTTC
CASSQRGGTGTEQFF
>TRBV7-9|TRBJ2-7|-|-
TGTGCCAGCAGCTTAGAGTTCGAGACCCCCACCTACGAGCAGTACTTC
CASSLEFETPTYEQYF
>TRBV7-3|TRBJ2-2|-|-
TGTGCCAGCAGCCCCAGGCACACCGGGGAGCTGTTTTTT
CASSPRHTGELFF
>TRBV5-1|TRBJ1-5|-|-
TGCGCCAGCAGCCTGGGGAGGGAGGATCAGCCCCAGCATTTT
CASSLGREDQPQHF
>TRBV6-6|TRBJ2-7|-|-
TGTGCCAGCAGCGGACGGGTCAGCTCCTACGAGCAGTACTTC
CASSGRVSSYEQYF
>TRBV11-3|TRBJ2-2|-|-
TGTGCCAGCAGCTTAGCTTCGAACACCGGGGAGCTGTTTTTT
CASSLASNTGELFF
>TRBV5-1|TRBJ2-3|TRBD2|-
TGCGCCAGCAGCTTGGGTGGACTAGCGGGACCCACAGATACGCAGTATTTT
CASSLGGLAGPTDTQYF
>TRBV5-1|TRBJ1-2|TRBD1|-
TGCGCCAGCAGTCTGGACAGGTCTTATGGCTACACCTTC
CASSLDRSYGYTF
>TRBV6-5|TRBJ2-1|TRBD2|-
TGTGCCAGCATCGTTAGCGGGAGCTCCTACAATGAGCAGTTCTTC
CASIVSGSSYNEQFF
>TRBV11-2|TRBJ2-1|TRBD2|once
TGTGCCAGCAGCTCTCCTCTAGCGGGAGGGCCGTACAATGAGCAGTTCTTC
CASSSPLAGGPYNEQFF
>TRBV7-9|TRBJ2-2|TRBD2|-
TGTGCCAGCAGCTTTAGAGCGGGATGGGACACCGGGGAGCTGTTTTTT
CASSFRAGWDTGELFF
>TRBV5-1|TRBJ2-5|TRBD2|-
TGCGCCAGCAGCTCTCAGACTAGCGGGAGCTCAGAGACCCAGTACTTC
CASSSQTSGSSETQYF
>TRBV7-2|TRBJ2-7|-|-
TGTGCCAGCAGCTTTTGGGAGTCTCCCTACGAGCAGTACTTC
CASSFWESPYEQYF
>TRBV7-3|TRBJ2-1|-|-
TGTGCCAGCAGCCAGTCGGGCGGTGAGCAGTTCTTC
CASSQSGGEQFF
>TRBV9|TRBJ2-1|TRBD2|-
TGTGCCAGCAGCGTACGCGGGAGCGGCAATGAGCAGTTCTTC
CASSVRGSGNEQFF
>TRBV7-9|TRBJ2-2|-|once
TGTGCCAGCAGCTTAGTTTGGCAGGGCACGAACACCGGGGAGCTGTTTTTT
CASSLVWQGTNTGELFF
>TRBV2|TRBJ2-5|-|once
TGTGCCAGCAGTCTCACTAATCAAGAGACCCAGTACTTC
CASSLTNQETQYF
>TRBV6-5|TRBJ2-2|-|-
TGTGCCAGCAGTTACCTACAGGGCACCGGGGAGCTGTTTTTT
CASSYLQGTGELFF
>TRBV7-2|TRBJ2-7|-|-
TGTGCCAGCAGCGTCGGAGCTCACCGTAGGCAGTACTTC
CASSVGAHRRQYF
>TRBV27|TRBJ1-2|-|-
TGTGCCAGCAGTTCTGAACAGGGTTCTGGCTACACCTTC
CASSSEQGSGYTF
>TRBV29-1|TRBJ2-5|-|-
TGCAGCGTTGAACACGGAGCGGTTAGGGAGACCCAGTACTTC
CSVEHGAVRETQYF
>TRBV15|TRBJ1-5|-|-
TGTGCCACCAGCAGAGATCCCCGGGCCGCAGAGTATTTT
CATSRDPRAAEYF
>TRBV6-1|TRBJ1-4|TRBD1|-
TGTGCCAGCAGTGGGGGACAGGGCCGCGGTGAAAAACTGTTTTTT
CASSGGQGRGEKLFF
>TRBV5-1|TRBJ2-1|TRBD1|-
TGCGCCAGCAGCTTTGCCGGACAGGGGGCCTACAATGAGCAGTTCTTC
CASSFAGQGAYNEQFF
>TRBV6-5|TRBJ2-7|TRBD1|-
TGTGCCAGCAGGGCCGGGACAGGGTCCGAGCAGTACTTC
CASRAGTGSEQYF
>TRBV18|TRBJ2-1|-|-
TGTGCCAGCTCACCCCCCTTTTTGCGGGACCCAGCCAATGAGCAGTTCTTC
CASSPPFLRDPANEQFF